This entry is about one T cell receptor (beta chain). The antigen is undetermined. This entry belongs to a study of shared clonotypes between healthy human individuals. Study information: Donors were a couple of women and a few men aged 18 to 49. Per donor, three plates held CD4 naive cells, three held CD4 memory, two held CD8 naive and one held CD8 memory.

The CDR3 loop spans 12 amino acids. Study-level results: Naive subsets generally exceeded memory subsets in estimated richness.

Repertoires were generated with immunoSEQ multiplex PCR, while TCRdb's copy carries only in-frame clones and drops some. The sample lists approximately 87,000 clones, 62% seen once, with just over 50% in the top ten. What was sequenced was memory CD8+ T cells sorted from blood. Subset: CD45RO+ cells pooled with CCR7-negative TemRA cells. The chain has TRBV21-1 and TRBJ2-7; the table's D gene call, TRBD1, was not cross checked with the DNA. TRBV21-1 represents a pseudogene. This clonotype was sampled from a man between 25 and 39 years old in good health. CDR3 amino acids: CASIRDMYEQYF. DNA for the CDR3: TGTGCCAGCATCCGCGACATGTACGAGCAGTACTTC.